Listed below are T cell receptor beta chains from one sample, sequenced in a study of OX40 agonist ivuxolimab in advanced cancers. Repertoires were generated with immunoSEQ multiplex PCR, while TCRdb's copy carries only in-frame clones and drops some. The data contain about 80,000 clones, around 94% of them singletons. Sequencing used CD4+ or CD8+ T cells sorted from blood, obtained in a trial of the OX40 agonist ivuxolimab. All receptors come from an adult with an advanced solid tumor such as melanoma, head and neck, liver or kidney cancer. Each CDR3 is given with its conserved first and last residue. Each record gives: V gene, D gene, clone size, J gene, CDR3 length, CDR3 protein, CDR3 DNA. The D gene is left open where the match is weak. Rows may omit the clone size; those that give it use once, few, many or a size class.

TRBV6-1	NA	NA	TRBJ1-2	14	CASSEAGGVEGYTF	TGTGCCAGCAGTGAAGCCGGCGGGGTCGAGGGCTACACCTTC
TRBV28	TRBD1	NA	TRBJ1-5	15	CASSLYRGSGQPQHF	TGTGCCAGCAGTTTATACAGGGGGTCCGGTCAGCCCCAGCATTTT
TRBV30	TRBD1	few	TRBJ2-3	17	CAWSTPWGTGSTDTQYF	TGTGCCTGGAGTACCCCCTGGGGGACAGGGAGCACAGATACGCAGTATTTT
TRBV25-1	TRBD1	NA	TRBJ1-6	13	CASSATGNSPLHF	TGTGCCAGCAGTGCGACAGGGAATTCACCCCTCCACTTT
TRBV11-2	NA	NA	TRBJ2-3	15	CASSHPWDFTDTQYF	TGTGCCAGCAGTCACCCCTGGGACTTCACAGATACGCAGTATTTT
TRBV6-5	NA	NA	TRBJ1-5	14	CASSYSKRIQPQHF	TGTGCCAGCAGTTACTCGAAGAGAATTCAGCCCCAGCATTTT
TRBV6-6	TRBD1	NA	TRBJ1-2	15	CASSDGQGLYYGYTF	TGTGCCAGCAGCGATGGACAGGGCCTCTATTATGGCTACACCTTC
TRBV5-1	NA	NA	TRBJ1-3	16	CASSLGLGVSGNTIYF	TGCGCCAGCAGCTTGGGGCTTGGAGTCTCTGGAAACACCATATATTTT
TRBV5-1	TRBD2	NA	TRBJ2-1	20	CASSNLASPSGSSHYNEQFF	TGCGCCAGCAGCAACCTCGCTTCCCCTAGCGGGTCCTCCCACTACAATGAGCAGTTCTTC
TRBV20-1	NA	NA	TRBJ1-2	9	CSASRGYTF	TGCAGTGCCTCGCGTGGCTACACCTTC
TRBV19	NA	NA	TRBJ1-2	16	CASSTNPPDVRYGYTF	TGTGCCAGTAGTACTAATCCACCGGACGTCCGCTATGGCTACACCTTC
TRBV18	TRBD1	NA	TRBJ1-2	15	CASSPGTARLQGYTF	TGTGCCAGCTCACCTGGGACAGCCCGCCTTCAAGGCTACACCTTC
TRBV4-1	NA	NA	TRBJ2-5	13	CASSRLRGETQYF	TGCGCCAGCAGCCGGCTACGAGGGGAGACCCAGTACTTC
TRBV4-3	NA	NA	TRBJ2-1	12	CASSQNRNEQFF	TGCGCCAGCAGCCAAAACAGGAATGAGCAGTTCTTC
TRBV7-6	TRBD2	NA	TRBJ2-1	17	CASSLAGTSGFRNEQFF	TGTGCCAGCAGCTTAGCCGGGACTAGCGGCTTCCGGAATGAGCAGTTCTTC
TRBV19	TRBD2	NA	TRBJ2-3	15	CASSRGLAGADTQYF	TGTGCCAGTAGTAGGGGACTAGCGGGAGCAGATACGCAGTATTTT
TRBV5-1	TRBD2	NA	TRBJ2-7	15	CASSLAAGVGYEQYF	TGCGCCAGCAGCTTGGCAGCGGGAGTGGGCTACGAGCAGTACTTC
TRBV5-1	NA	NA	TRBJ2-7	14	CASSSPGPPYEQYF	TGCGCCAGCAGCTCGCCGGGGCCTCCCTACGAGCAGTACTTC
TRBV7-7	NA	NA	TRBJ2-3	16	CASSLNPGASTDTQYF	TGTGCTAGCAGCTTGAACCCAGGGGCTAGCACAGATACGCAGTATTTT
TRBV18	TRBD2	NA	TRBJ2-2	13	CAGAGKNTGELFF	TGTGCTGGAGCGGGAAAGAACACCGGGGAGCTGTTTTTT
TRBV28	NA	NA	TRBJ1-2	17	CASSPPSGGQGRGGYTF	TGTGCCAGCAGTCCCCCCTCCGGGGGGCAGGGGAGGGGAGGCTACACCTTC
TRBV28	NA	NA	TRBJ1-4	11	CASSLEEKLFF	TGTGCCAGCAGTCTTGAGGAAAAACTGTTTTTT
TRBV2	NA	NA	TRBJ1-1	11	CASTLNTEAFF	TGTGCCAGCACGCTGAACACTGAAGCTTTCTTT
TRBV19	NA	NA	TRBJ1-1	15	CASSIVGGARTEAFF	TGTGCCAGTAGTATAGTCGGAGGGGCGCGGACTGAAGCTTTCTTT
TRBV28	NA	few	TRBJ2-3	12	CASSLLTDTQYF	TGTGCCAGCAGTTTATTAACAGATACGCAGTATTTT
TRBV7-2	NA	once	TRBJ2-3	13	CASSRSRADTQYF	TGTGCCAGCAGCAGGTCTAGAGCCGATACGCAGTATTTT
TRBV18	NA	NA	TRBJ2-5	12	CASSPPQETQYF	TGTGCCAGCTCACCACCCCAAGAGACCCAGTACTTC
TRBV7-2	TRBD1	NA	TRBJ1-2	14	CASSGRTGTYGYTF	TGTGCCAGCAGCGGGCGGACAGGAACCTATGGCTACACCTTC
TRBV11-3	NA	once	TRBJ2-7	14	CASSLGGTHYEQYF	TGTGCCAGCAGCTTAGGGGGCACACACTACGAGCAGTACTTC
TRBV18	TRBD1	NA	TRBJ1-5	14	CASSPSTGPQPQHF	TGTGCCAGCTCACCGTCGACAGGGCCTCAGCCCCAGCATTTT
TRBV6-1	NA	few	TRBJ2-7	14	CASSEFGNSYEQYF	TGTGCCAGCAGTGAATTCGGTAACAGCTACGAGCAGTACTTC
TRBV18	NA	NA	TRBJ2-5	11	CASSPGETQYF	TGTGCCAGCTCACCGGGAGAGACCCAGTACTTC
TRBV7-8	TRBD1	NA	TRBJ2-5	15	CASTQSTGVGETQYF	TGTGCCAGCACCCAGTCGACAGGGGTAGGAGAGACCCAGTACTTC
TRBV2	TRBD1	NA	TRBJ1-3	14	CASRDGQAGNTIYF	TGTGCCAGCAGGGATGGACAGGCTGGAAACACCATATATTTT
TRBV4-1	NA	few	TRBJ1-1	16	CASSQGWTAQNTEAFF	TGCGCCAGCAGCCAAGGGTGGACAGCCCAGAACACTGAAGCTTTCTTT
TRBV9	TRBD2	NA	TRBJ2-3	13	CASSATSGDTQYF	TGTGCCAGCAGTGCTACTAGCGGGGATACGCAGTATTTT
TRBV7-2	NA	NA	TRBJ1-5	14	CASSLATNNQPQHF	TGTGCCAGCAGCTTAGCGACAAATAATCAGCCCCAGCATTTT
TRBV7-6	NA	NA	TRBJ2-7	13	CASSSGPLLEQYF	TGTGCCAGCAGCTCGGGACCCCTTCTCGAGCAGTACTTC
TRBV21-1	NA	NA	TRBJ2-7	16	CASSKSFGLAHYEQYF	TGTGCCAGCAGCAAGTCCTTCGGACTAGCTCACTACGAGCAGTACTTC
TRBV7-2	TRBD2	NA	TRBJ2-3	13	CASRPSGRDTQYF	TGTGCCAGCAGGCCTAGCGGGAGAGATACGCAGTATTTT
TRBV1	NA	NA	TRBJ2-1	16	CTSSQVRAELYNEQFF	TGCACCAGCAGCCAAGTCCGCGCGGAGTTATACAATGAGCAGTTCTTC
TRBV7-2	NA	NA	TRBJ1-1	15	CASSLRASPNAEAFF	TGTGCCAGCAGCTTAAGGGCCTCGCCGAACGCTGAAGCTTTCTTT
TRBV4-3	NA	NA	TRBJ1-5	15	CASSQEDRGGQPQHF	TGCGCCAGCAGCCAAGAAGACCGGGGGGGTCAGCCCCAGCATTTT
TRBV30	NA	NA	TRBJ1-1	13	CAWSEYMNTEAFF	TGTGCCTGGAGCGAATACATGAACACTGAAGCTTTCTTT
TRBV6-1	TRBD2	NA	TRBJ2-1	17	CASSEGPGLAGNNEQFF	TGTGCCAGCAGTGAAGGGCCAGGACTAGCGGGAAACAATGAGCAGTTCTTC
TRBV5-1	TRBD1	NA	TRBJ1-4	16	CASSPGQGARGEKLFF	TGCGCCAGCAGCCCCGGACAGGGGGCTCGAGGTGAAAAACTGTTTTTT
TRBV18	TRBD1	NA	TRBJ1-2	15	CASSPSAQGSHGYTF	TGTGCCAGCTCACCGTCTGCACAGGGGAGCCACGGCTACACCTTC
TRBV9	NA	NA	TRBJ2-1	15	CASSFEGNSYNEQFF	TGTGCCAGCAGCTTCGAGGGGAACTCCTACAATGAGCAGTTCTTC
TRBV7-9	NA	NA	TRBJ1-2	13	CASSFGGQGGYTF	TGTGCCAGCAGCTTCGGAGGGCAGGGTGGCTACACCTTC
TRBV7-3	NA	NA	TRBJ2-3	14	CASSLTGLTDTQYF	TGTGCCAGCAGCTTAACGGGATTAACAGATACGCAGTATTTT
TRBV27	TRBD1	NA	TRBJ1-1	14	CASISRTGSTEAFF	TGTGCCAGCATCTCTCGGACAGGGAGCACTGAAGCTTTCTTT
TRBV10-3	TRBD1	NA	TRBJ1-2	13	CAITERTGNGYTF	TGTGCCATCACAGAGAGGACAGGGAACGGCTACACCTTC
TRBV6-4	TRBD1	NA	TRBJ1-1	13	CASRPGTGAQAFF	TGTGCCAGCCGACCCGGGACAGGGGCTCAAGCTTTCTTT
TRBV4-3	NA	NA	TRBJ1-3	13	CASSQDSGNTIYF	TGCGCCAGCAGCCAAGACTCCGGGAACACCATATATTTT
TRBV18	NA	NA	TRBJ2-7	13	CASSTGAPHEQYF	TGTGCCAGCTCAACCGGGGCCCCCCACGAGCAGTACTTC